This T cell receptor beta chain originates from a study of molecular identifiers for immune sequencing clone quantification. Across the study: Replicate RNA came from roughly 18,000 or 92,000 naive CD8 cells and was split five ways, and four parts were sequenced.

Note on this clonotype: A much more abundant neighbour one base away suggests this may be a read error.

This CDR3 contains 14 residues. Per the germline V gene, CDR1 is SGHDT and CDR2 is YYEEEE. Trimming took off 2 bases at V and 6 bases at J, with 14 bases between the two ends. TCRdb re-called the PCR reads through MiXCR, storing one row per CDR3 protein. The table includes around 470,000 distinct CDR3 sequences, about 20% detected once. The specimen was naive CD8+ T cells from blood, with Jurkat cell RNA spiked in. Subset meaning: FACS-sorted CD8+CD4-CCR7+CD45RA+ naive T cells. This chain links TRBV5-6 with TRBJ1-1; maybe TRBD1 (5 bases). The source of this sequence is a human donor in good health. Some libraries in this study had Jurkat cell RNA spiked in. CDR3 DNA sequence: TGTGCCAGCAGCTTCGCGCAATGGGGCGCTGAAGCTTTCTTT. Residues: CASSFAQWGAEAFF.